The 19 T cell receptor beta chains listed next were all sequenced from one sample in a study of cytomegalovirus exposure and HLA in healthy donors. Researchers ran the PCR with 60 Vbeta and 13 Jbeta primers. The table came from immunoSEQ multiplex PCR; TCRdb's copy has only in-frame clones and leaves some out. The sample shows around 190,000 clones, 79% of them seen only once. Sequenced input: PBMCs. These receptors were taken from a woman in her thirties or forties in good health and CMV-seronegative.

The chain has TRBV6-5 and TRBJ2-3, with TRBD2 matching over 10 bases. The germline CDR1 and CDR2 sequences are MNHEY and SVGAGI. The J segment lost 0 bases and the V segment lost 4 bases, leaving 4 bases of the junction unmatched. This CDR3 is 16 amino acids long. CDR3 DNA: TGTGCCAGCAGTTTCCTGACTAGCGGGAGCACAGATACGCAGTATTTT. This sequence encodes CASSFLTSGSTDTQYF.

This clone was observed a single time. The chain is built from TRBV19 and TRBJ2-3, with TRBD1 as a possible D gene (6 bases). Trimming took off 6 bases at V and 0 bases at J, with 10 bases between the two ends. The CDR3 has 14 residues. Looked up from germline, CDR1 is LNHDA and CDR2 is SQIVND (reference sequence). CDR3 DNA sequence: TGTGCCAGTAGCTGGGGGCATAGCACAGATACGCAGTATTTT. Its translation is CASSWGHSTDTQYF.

This clone was found once. The chain uses TRBV19 and TRBJ2-2; the match to TRBD2 covers 8 bases. J was trimmed by 5 bases and V by 9 bases; bases with no gene match: 11. The CDR3 loop spans 15 amino acids. In germline, CDR1 is LNHDA, CDR2 SQIVND (reference sequence). CDR3 nucleotide sequence: TGTGCCAGCCAGCGGGAGCCCTTTGGAACCGGGGAGCTGTTTTTT. This translates into CASQREPFGTGELFF.

J is TRBJ2-1 and V is TRBV19; 9 bases line up with TRBD2. This CDR3 spans 16 amino acids. V was pared by 8 bases and J by 1 base, with 9 bases of the junction left unmatched. Germline CDR1 LNHDA, CDR2 SQIVND (reference sequence). CDR3 nucleotide sequence: TGTGCCAGTCTGAGCGGGAGGCCTGAGTCCTACAATGAGCAGTTCTTC. Amino acids: CASLSGRPESYNEQFF.

This sequence joins TRBV7-2 and TRBJ1-2; TRBD1 aligns across 7 bases. Trimming cost V 3 bases and J 3 bases; bases outside gene matches: 10. The CDR3 extends over 16 amino acids. Germline values: CDR1 SGHTA, CDR2 FQGNSA. The CDR3 coding sequence is TGTGCCAGCAGCTTGGGTAGGGCAGGGGGTTACTATGGCTACACCTTC. Its translation is CASSLGRAGGYYGYTF.

The J gene is TRBJ2-7, the V gene TRBV6-1, with a possible D match to TRBD1 (5 bases). The CDR3 is made up of 18 amino acids. V was clipped by 0 bases and J by 5 bases, with 23 bases between them. Germline V lookup: CDR1 MNHNS, CDR2 SASEGT. The chain's CDR3 is CASSEAAPLPGNSHEQYF. CDR3 in DNA: TGTGCCAGCAGTGAAGCAGCTCCCCTCCCAGGGAATTCCCACGAGCAGTACTTC.

The chain recombines TRBV5-4 with TRBJ2-5, with TRBD2 matching over 8 bases. This CDR3 region has 16 residues. CDR1 and CDR2 (germline): SGHNT, YYREEE (reference sequence). J gave up 0 bases and V 4 bases, and 8 bases lay outside the gene matches. The CDR3 sequence: CASSRGGRVNQETQYF. The DNA of the CDR3 is TGTGCCAGCAGCCGGGGGGGACGGGTGAACCAAGAGACCCAGTACTTC.

The chain is built from TRBV5-1 and TRBJ2-7; tentatively, D is TRBD2 (5 bases). The CDR3 has 14 residues. Germline assignment: CDR1 SGHRS and CDR2 YFSETQ. V lost 3 bases and J 3 bases, leaving 13 bases between the germline ends. The CDR3 loop is CASSYELSVYEQYF. Written as DNA, the CDR3 is TGCGCCAGCAGCTACGAACTTAGCGTCTACGAGCAGTACTTC.

This clone has a handful of counts. The V and J genes are TRBV5-1 and TRBJ2-7; perhaps TRBD1 as D (6 bases). CDR3 size: 14 residues. Trimming pared 4 bases from V and 7 bases from J, leaving 18 bases between. Germline V gives CDR1 SGHRS, CDR2 YFSETQ. CDR3 nucleotides: TGCGCCAGCAGCCCGCTGGGGGCAGAGAGGGAGCAGTACTTC. Its translation is CASSPLGAEREQYF.

This chain links TRBV5-8 with TRBJ2-2; 7 positions match TRBD2. Germline V gene sequence: CDR1 SGHTS, CDR2 YDEGEE. The CDR3 totals 16 residues. Germline trimming cut 4 bases from V and 7 bases from J; bases unmatched to any gene: 13. DNA for the CDR3: TGTGCCAGCAGCCCGGTGAGGGGCGGGAGTGTCGGGGAGCTGTTTTTT. Its protein product is CASSPVRGGSVGELFF.

A single count supports this clone. J is TRBJ1-5 and V is TRBV7-9; 7 nucleotides agree with TRBD1. Losses at the gene ends were 2 bases for V and 5 bases for J; bases not matched to a gene: 9. This CDR3 has 16 amino acids. Germline assignment: CDR1 SEHNR and CDR2 FQNEAQ (reference sequence). In nucleotides, the CDR3 is TGTGCCAGCAGCTTAAGAGAGGGGGCGAATGATCAGCCCCAGCATTTT. Translation: CASSLREGANDQPQHF. Supplemented by reference TRBV7-9 and TRBJ1-5, the full variable domain reads DTGVSQNPRHKITKRGQNVTFRCDPISEHNRLYWYRQTLGQGPEFLTYFQNEAQLEKSRLLSDRFSAERPKGSFSTLEIQRTEQGDSAMYLCASSLREGANDQPQHFGDGTRLSIL.

The J gene is TRBJ1-2, the V gene TRBV5-4, with TRBD1 identical over 7 bases. The germline V gene encodes CDR1 SGHNT and CDR2 YYREEE (reference sequence). V dropped 4 bases and J dropped 4; count of bases not matched to a gene: 16. This CDR3 has 17 amino acids. In DNA form, the CDR3 reads TGTGCCAGCAGCCTTGACTTTAACAGGGGAGGTTTCTATGGCTACACCTTC. Translation gives CASSLDFNRGGFYGYTF.

The J gene is TRBJ1-1, the V gene TRBV2, with TRBD1 identical over 11 bases. Germline CDR1 is SNHLY and CDR2 is FYNNEI. Losses at the gene ends were 8 bases for V and 4 bases for J; bases not matched to a gene: 3. The CDR3 runs to 13 residues. CDR3 sequence: CASQGTGGTEAFF. In DNA, the CDR3 is TGTGCCAGCCAGGGGACAGGGGGCACTGAAGCTTTCTTT.

The V gene is TRBV29-1, the J gene TRBJ1-1; 9 bases match TRBD1. CDR1 SQVTM and CDR2 ANQGSEA come from the germline V gene. V lost 7 bases to trimming and J lost 4 bases; unmatched junction nucleotides: 7. The CDR3 is 13 amino acids. The CDR3 DNA sequence: TGCAGCGGTGGGGACAGGGATAGCACTGAAGCTTTCTTT. Its translation: CSGGDRDSTEAFF.

This clone came up once. The rearrangement joins TRBV18 to TRBJ2-7, with TRBD1 matching over 11 bases. Trimming at V came to 6 bases and at J to 3 bases, leaving 7 bases not matched to a gene. CDR1 and CDR2 (germline): KGHSH, LQKENI. The CDR3 has 15 residues. The CDR3: CASSPGTGGLYEQYF. DNA of the CDR3: TGTGCCAGCTCGCCCGGGACAGGGGGTCTCTACGAGCAGTACTTC. Full variable domain (remainder filled in from reference TRBV18 and TRBJ2-7): NAGVMQNPRHLVRRRGQEARLRCSPMKGHSHVYWYRQLPEEGLKFMVYLQKENIIDESGMPKERFSAEFPKEGPSILRIQQVVRGDSAAYFCASSPGTGGLYEQYFGPGTRLTVT.

The V call is TRBV5-4, the J call TRBJ1-2; D not resolved. Germline lookup yields CDR1 SGHNT and CDR2 YYREEE (reference sequence). This CDR3 region has 13 residues. V was trimmed by 3 bases and J by 4 bases, leaving 10 bases between them. The CDR3 nucleotides read TGTGCCAGCAGCTCCTCCGGGTCCTATGGCTACACCTTC. Its translation: CASSSSGSYGYTF. Supplemented by reference TRBV5-4 and TRBJ1-2, the full variable domain reads ETGVTQSPTHLIKTRGQQVTLRCSSQSGHNTVSWYQQALGQGPQFIFQYYREEENGRGNFPPRFSGLQFPNYSSELNVNALELDDSALYLCASSSSGSYGYTFGSGTRLTVV.

J is TRBJ1-1 and V is TRBV12-5; a possible D gene is TRBD1 (6 bases). V gave up 0 bases and J gave up 4 bases, with 12 bases separating them. Per germline, CDR1 LGHNT and CDR2 FRNRAP. This CDR3 region has 15 residues. DNA of the CDR3: TGTGCTAGTGGTTTGGTAATCCTCAGGGGCACTGAAGCTTTCTTT. It encodes CASGLVILRGTEAFF.

This clone was seen just once. This chain joins TRBV30 and TRBJ2-5; the match to TRBD1 covers 8 bases. The J call is doubtful: the DNA matches TRBJ2-7 better. Germline V gene lookup returns CDR1 GTSNPN and CDR2 SVGIG (reference sequence). The CDR3 is 13 residues long. CDR3 sequence (DNA): TGTGCCTTGAGATGGACAGGGTCCTACGAGCAGTACTTC. Translated: CALRWTGSYEQYF.

The gene calls are TRBV2 and TRBJ2-2, with 15 bases lining up with TRBD2. CDR1 SNHLY and CDR2 FYNNEI come from the germline V gene. Losses at the gene ends were 8 bases for V and 5 bases for J; bases not matched to a gene: 9. The CDR3 loop spans 17 amino acids. The CDR3 sequence is CASRGLAGGPGTGELFF. Here the CDR3 DNA reads TGTGCCAGCCGTGGACTAGCGGGGGGGCCAGGAACCGGGGAGCTGTTTTTT.